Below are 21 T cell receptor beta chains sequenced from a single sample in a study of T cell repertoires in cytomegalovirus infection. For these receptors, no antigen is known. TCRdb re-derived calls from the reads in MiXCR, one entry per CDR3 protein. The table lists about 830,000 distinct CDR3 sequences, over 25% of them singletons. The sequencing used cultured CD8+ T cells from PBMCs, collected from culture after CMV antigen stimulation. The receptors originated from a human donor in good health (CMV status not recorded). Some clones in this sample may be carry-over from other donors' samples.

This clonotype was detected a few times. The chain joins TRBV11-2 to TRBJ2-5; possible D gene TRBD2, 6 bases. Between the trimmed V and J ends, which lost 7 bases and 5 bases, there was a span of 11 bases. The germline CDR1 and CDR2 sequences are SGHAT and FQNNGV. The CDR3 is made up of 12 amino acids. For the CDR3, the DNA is TGTGCCAGCATGGGAGGCTCGGAGACCCAGTACTTC. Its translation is CASMGGSETQYF.

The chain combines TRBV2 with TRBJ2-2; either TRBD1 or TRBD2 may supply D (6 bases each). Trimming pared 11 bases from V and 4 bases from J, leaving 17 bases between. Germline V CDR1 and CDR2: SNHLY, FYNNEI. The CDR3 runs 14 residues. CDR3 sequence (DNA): TGTGCCTCAGTGGGGGGCGCGGGCACCGGGGAGCTGTTTTTT. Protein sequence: CASVGGAGTGELFF.

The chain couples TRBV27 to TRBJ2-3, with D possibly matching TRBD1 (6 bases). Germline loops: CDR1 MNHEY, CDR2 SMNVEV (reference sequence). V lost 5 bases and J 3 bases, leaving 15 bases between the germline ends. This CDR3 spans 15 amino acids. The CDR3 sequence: CASSIYRERTDTQYF. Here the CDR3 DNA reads TGTGCCAGCAGTATCTACAGGGAACGGACAGATACGCAGTATTTT.

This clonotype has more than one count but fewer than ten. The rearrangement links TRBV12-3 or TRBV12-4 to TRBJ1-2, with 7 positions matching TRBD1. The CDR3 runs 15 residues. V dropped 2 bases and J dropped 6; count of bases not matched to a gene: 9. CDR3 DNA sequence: TGTGCCAGCAGTTTATCAAGGGCAGGGGGTCATGGCTACACCTTC. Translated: CASSLSRAGGHGYTF.

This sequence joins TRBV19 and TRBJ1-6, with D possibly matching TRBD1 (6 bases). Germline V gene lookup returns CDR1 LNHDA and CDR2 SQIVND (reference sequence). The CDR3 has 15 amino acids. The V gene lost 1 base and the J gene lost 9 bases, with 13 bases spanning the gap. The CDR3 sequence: CASSIAQGGSSPLHF. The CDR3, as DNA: TGTGCCAGTAGTATAGCACAGGGTGGGAGTTCACCCCTCCACTTT.

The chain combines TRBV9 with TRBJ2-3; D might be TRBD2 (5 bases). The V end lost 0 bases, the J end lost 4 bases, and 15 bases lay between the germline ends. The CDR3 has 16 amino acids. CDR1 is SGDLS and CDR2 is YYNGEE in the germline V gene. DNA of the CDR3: TGTGCCAGCAGCGTAGCTGAACTAGTGAAGGCAGATACGCAGTATTTT. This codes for CASSVAELVKADTQYF. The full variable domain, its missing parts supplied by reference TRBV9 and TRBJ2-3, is DSGVTQTPKHLITATGQRVTLRCSPRSGDLSVYWYQQSLDQGLQFLIQYYNGEERAKGNILERFSAQQFPDLHSELNLSSLELGDSALYFCASSVAELVKADTQYFGPGTRLTVL.

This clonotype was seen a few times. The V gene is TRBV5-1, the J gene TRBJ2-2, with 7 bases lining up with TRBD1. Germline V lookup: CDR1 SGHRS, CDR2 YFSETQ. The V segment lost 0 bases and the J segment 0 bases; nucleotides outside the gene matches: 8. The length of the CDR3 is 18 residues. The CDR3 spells CASSLAIQGLPNTGELFF. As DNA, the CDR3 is TGCGCCAGCAGCTTGGCAATACAGGGGCTTCCGAACACCGGGGAGCTGTTTTTT. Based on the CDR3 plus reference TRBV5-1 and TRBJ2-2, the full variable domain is KAGVTQTPRYLIKTRGQQVTLSCSPISGHRSVSWYQQTPGQGLQFLFEYFSETQRNKGNFPGRFSGRQFSNSRSEMNVSTLELGDSALYLCASSLAIQGLPNTGELFFGEGSRLTVL.

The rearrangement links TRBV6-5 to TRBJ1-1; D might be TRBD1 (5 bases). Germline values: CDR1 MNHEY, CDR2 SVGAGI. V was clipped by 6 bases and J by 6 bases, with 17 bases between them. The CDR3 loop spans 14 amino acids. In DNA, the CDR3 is TGTGCCAGCAGGTTCGTGGGGGAAACGCCTGAAGCTTTCTTT. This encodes CASRFVGETPEAFF.

CDR3 nucleotide sequence: TGTGCCAGCAGCCCTTCACTAGCGGGGGCACACTACGAGCAGTACTTC. It encodes CASSPSLAGAHYEQYF. This chain joins TRBV7-6 and TRBJ2-7; 11 bases fit TRBD2. CDR1 and CDR2 from the germline V gene are SGHVS and FNYEAQ. V shed 5 bases and J 3 bases; nucleotides not matched to a gene: 9. The CDR3 is 16 amino acids.

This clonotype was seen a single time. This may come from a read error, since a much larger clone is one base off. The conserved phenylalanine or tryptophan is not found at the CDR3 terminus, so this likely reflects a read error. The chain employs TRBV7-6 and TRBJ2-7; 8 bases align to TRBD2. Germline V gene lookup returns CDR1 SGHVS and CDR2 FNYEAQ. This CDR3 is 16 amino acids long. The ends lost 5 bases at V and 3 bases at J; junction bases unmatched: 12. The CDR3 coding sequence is TGTGCCAGCAGCACCCGGGGGGGGTCCCACCGCTACGAGCAGTACTCC. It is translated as CASSTRGGSHRYEQYS.

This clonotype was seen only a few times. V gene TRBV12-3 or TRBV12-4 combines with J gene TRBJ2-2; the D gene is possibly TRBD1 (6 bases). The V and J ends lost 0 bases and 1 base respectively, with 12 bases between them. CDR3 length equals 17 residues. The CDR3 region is CASSLALGARNTGELFF. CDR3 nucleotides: TGTGCCAGCAGTTTAGCGCTGGGGGCGCGGAACACCGGGGAGCTGTTTTTT.

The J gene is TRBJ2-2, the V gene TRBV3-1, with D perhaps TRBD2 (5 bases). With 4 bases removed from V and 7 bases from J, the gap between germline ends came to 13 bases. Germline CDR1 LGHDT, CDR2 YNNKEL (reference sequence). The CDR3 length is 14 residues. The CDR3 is CASSPLGEYGELFF. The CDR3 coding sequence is TGTGCCAGCAGCCCGCTCGGGGAGTACGGGGAGCTGTTTTTT. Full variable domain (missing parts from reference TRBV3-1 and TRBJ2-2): DTAVSQTPKYLVTQMGNDKSIKCEQNLGHDTMYWYKQDSKKFLKIMFSYNNKELIINETVPNRFSPKSPDKAHLNLHINSLELGDSAVYFCASSPLGEYGELFFGEGSRLTVL.

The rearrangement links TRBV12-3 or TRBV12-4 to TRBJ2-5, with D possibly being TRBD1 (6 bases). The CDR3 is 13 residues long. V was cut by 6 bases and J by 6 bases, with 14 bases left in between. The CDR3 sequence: CASRGTGWQTQYF. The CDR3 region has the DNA TGTGCCAGCAGAGGTACAGGGTGGCAGACCCAGTACTTC.

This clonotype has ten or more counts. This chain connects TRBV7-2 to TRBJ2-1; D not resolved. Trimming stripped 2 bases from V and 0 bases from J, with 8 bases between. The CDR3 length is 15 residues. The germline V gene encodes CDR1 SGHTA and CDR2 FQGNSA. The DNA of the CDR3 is TGTGCCAGCAGCTTAAGCCCTAGCTCCTACAATGAGCAGTTCTTC. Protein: CASSLSPSSYNEQFF.

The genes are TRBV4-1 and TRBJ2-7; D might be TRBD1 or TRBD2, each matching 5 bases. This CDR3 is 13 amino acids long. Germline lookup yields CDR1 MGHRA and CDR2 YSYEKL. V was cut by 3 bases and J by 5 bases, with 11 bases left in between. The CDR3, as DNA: TGCGCCAGCAGCCACCCGGGGCTAAACGAGCAGTACTTC. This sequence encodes CASSHPGLNEQYF.

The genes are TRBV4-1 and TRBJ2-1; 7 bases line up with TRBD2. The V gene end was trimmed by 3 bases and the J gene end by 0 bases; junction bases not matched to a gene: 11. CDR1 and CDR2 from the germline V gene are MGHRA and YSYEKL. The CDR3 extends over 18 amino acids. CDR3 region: CASSHSKGGESSYNEQFF. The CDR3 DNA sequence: TGCGCCAGCAGCCACTCCAAGGGAGGGGAGAGCTCCTACAATGAGCAGTTCTTC.

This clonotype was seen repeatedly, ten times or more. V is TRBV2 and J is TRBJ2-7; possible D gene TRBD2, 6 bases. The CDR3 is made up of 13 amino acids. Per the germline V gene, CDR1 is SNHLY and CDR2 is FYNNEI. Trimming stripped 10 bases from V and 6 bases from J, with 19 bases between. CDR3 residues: CAIHGGPRTEQYV. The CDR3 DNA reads TGTGCCATCCACGGAGGGCCGAGAACCGAGCAGTACGTC.

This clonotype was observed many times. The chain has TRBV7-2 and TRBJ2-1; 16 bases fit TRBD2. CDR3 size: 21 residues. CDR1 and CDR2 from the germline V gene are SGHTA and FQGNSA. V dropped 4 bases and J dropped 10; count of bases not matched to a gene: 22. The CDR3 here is CASSSPQGTSGGGLRTWEQFF. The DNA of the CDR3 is TGTGCCAGCAGCTCCCCCCAAGGGACTAGCGGGGGGGGGCTTAGGACATGGGAGCAGTTCTTC.

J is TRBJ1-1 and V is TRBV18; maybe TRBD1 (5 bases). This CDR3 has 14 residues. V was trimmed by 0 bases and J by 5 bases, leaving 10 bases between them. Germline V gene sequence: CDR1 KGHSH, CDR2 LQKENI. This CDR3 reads CASSPPARVTEAFF. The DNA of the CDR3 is TGTGCCAGCTCACCACCGGCCAGGGTTACTGAAGCTTTCTTT.

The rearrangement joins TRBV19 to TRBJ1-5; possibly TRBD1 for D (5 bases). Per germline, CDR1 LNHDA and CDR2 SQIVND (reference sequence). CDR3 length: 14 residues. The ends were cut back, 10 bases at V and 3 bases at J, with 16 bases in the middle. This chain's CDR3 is CATMGRGANQPQHF. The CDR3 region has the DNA TGTGCCACTATGGGAAGAGGGGCCAATCAGCCCCAGCATTTT.

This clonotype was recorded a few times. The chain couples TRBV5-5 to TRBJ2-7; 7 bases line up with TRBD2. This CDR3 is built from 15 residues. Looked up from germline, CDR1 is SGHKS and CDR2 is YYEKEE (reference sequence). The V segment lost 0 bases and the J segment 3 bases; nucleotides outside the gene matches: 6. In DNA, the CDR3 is TGTGCCAGCAGCTTGGTACCCAGCGGGGACTACGAGCAGTACTTC. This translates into CASSLVPSGDYEQYF.